These 18 T cell receptor beta chains came from one sample sequenced in a study of OX40 agonist ivuxolimab in advanced cancers. Sequenced by immunoSEQ multiplex PCR; TCRdb stores in-frame clones only, minus some. The top ten clones hold 0.32% of a sample with under 80,000 clones, roughly 93% of them seen once. Here the sequenced sample was CD4+ or CD8+ T cells sorted from blood, taken in a trial of the OX40 agonist ivuxolimab. The receptors were sampled from an adult with an advanced solid tumor such as melanoma, head and neck, liver or kidney cancer.

The chain carries TRBV6-5 and TRBJ1-2, with D possibly TRBD1 on 6 matching bases. The germline V and J ends were trimmed by 6 bases and 4 bases, with 12 bases remaining between them. This CDR3 contains 13 residues. Germline assignment: CDR1 MNHEY and CDR2 SVGAGI. CDR3 DNA sequence: TGTGCCAGCAGCATCACAGGGTCCTATGGCTACACCTTC. Protein product: CASSITGSYGYTF.

V is TRBV5-1 and J is TRBJ2-7, with 12 bases lining up with TRBD1. The J segment lost 5 bases and the V segment lost 2 bases, leaving 5 bases of the junction unmatched. This CDR3 spans 15 amino acids. The germline gives CDR1 SGHRS, CDR2 YFSETQ. This CDR3 is CASSLGTGGPHEQYF. CDR3 bases: TGCGCCAGCAGCTTAGGGACAGGGGGCCCCCACGAGCAGTACTTC.

V usage is TRBV9 and J usage is TRBJ2-3; TRBD1 matches at 7 bases. This CDR3 contains 15 residues. The germline V gene has CDR1 SGDLS and CDR2 YYNGEE. With V trimmed by 3 bases and J by 6 bases, 10 bases remained unmatched. The CDR3 DNA sequence: TGTGCCAGCAGCGGCACCGGGACAGCGTGGGATACGCAGTATTTT. Translation: CASSGTGTAWDTQYF.

The V and J genes are TRBV15 and TRBJ1-4; D may be TRBD1 (5 bases). This CDR3 has 14 amino acids. Trimming cost V 1 base and J 4 bases, with 7 bases left between them. The germline CDR1 and CDR2 sequences are LNHNV and YYDKDF (reference sequence). The CDR3 region has the DNA TGTGCCACCAGCAGAGTGGGGGGTAATGAAAAACTGTTTTTT. Its translation is CATSRVGGNEKLFF.

The genes are TRBV5-1 and TRBJ2-3; D uncertain. Germline V gene sequence: CDR1 SGHRS, CDR2 YFSETQ. V lost 4 bases, J lost 2 bases, and 8 bases lay in between. This CDR3 comprises 13 residues. CDR3 protein: CASSPDNTDTQYF. The CDR3 DNA is TGCGCCAGCAGCCCGGATAACACAGATACGCAGTATTTT.

The V gene is TRBV19, the J gene TRBJ1-4, with D unclear. V lost 4 bases and J 0 bases, leaving 9 bases between the germline ends. CDR3 length: 15 amino acids. CDR1 is LNHDA and CDR2 is SQIVND in the germline V gene (reference sequence). The CDR3 DNA is TGTGCCAGTAGTAGACGACACGCAACTAATGAAAAACTGTTTTTT. It translates to CASSRRHATNEKLFF.

The rearrangement joins TRBV19 to TRBJ1-1, with D unclear. V lost 5 bases and J 1 base, leaving 2 bases between the germline ends. Germline-derived CDR1 and CDR2 are LNHDA and SQIVND (reference sequence). The CDR3 loop spans 11 amino acids. The CDR3 sequence: CASSPNTEAFF. CDR3 bases: TGTGCCAGTAGTCCGAACACTGAAGCTTTCTTT.

The rearrangement links TRBV7-9 to TRBJ2-1; TRBD2 agrees at 10 bases. V lost 3 bases and J lost 3; bases outside the gene matches: 8. This CDR3 has 17 amino acids. Germline CDR1 SEHNR, CDR2 FQNEAQ (reference sequence). CDR3: CASSFLPSGSNYNEQFF. Here the CDR3 DNA reads TGTGCCAGCAGCTTTCTTCCTAGCGGGAGCAACTACAATGAGCAGTTCTTC.

The chain employs TRBV7-9 and TRBJ1-1; perhaps TRBD1 as D (6 bases). The CDR3 has 15 residues. Trimming left V 5 bases short and J 10 bases short, with 23 bases between. In germline, CDR1 is SEHNR, CDR2 FQNEAQ (reference sequence). The CDR3 spells CASSRQQGAQAVAFF. DNA of the CDR3: TGTGCCAGCAGCCGACAACAGGGCGCCCAGGCGGTAGCTTTCTTT.

V and J are TRBV6-1 and TRBJ1-2, with D possibly TRBD1 on 6 matching bases. Trimming pared 2 bases from V and 8 bases from J, leaving 9 bases between. The CDR3 spans 12 residues. Germline V gene lookup returns CDR1 MNHNS and CDR2 SASEGT. CDR3 in amino acids: CASSERGDGYTF. The DNA of the CDR3 is TGTGCCAGCAGTGAAAGGGGGGACGGCTACACCTTC.

V and J are TRBV28 and TRBJ2-7, with a weak D call TRBD2 (6 bases). Per germline, CDR1 MDHEN and CDR2 SYDVKM. Trimming removed 5 bases from V and 1 base from J, with 15 bases in between. This CDR3 has 15 amino acids. The CDR3 sequence is CASSEPGTSSYEQYF. CDR3 in DNA: TGTGCCAGCAGTGAGCCCGGGACTTCATCCTACGAGCAGTACTTC.

The chain joins TRBV7-9 to TRBJ2-5; D perhaps matches TRBD1 (6 bases). Trimming took off 1 base at V and 5 bases at J, with 8 bases between the two ends. Germline CDR1 reads SEHNR; CDR2 reads FQNEAQ (reference sequence). There are 13 residues in the CDR3. The CDR3 coding sequence is TGTGCCAGCAGCTTAGGGGGGCCTGAGACCCAGTACTTC. This codes for CASSLGGPETQYF.

The chain uses TRBV5-1 and TRBJ2-7; D is uncertain. Germline values: CDR1 SGHRS, CDR2 YFSETQ. CDR3 length equals 10 residues. V was cut by 7 bases and J by 4 bases, with 6 bases left in between. CDR3 in amino acids: CASGDYEQYF. The CDR3 bases are TGCGCCAGCGGGGATTACGAGCAGTACTTC.

This clone was counted a single time. The CDR3 spells CASSLMQWGGEQYF. The CDR3 DNA reads as TGTGCCAGCAGCCTCATGCAATGGGGCGGGGAGCAGTACTTC. The chain links TRBV7-2 to TRBJ2-7; D may correspond to TRBD1 or TRBD2 (5 bases each). This CDR3 contains 14 residues. Germline V CDR1 and CDR2: SGHTA, FQGNSA. Trimming cost V 5 bases and J 7 bases, with 18 bases left between them.

The chain uses TRBV28 and TRBJ2-7; unclear D gene. The CDR3 loop spans 11 amino acids. With 6 bases removed from V and 0 bases from J, the gap between germline ends came to 3 bases. Germline V gives CDR1 MDHEN, CDR2 SYDVKM. The CDR3 loop reads CASRSSYEQYF. CDR3 nucleotide sequence: TGTGCCAGCAGAAGCTCCTACGAGCAGTACTTC.

For the CDR3, the DNA is TGTGCCAGCAGTTTTGCCAGCGGGGGGGCATTCCTGAAGACCCAGTACTTC. This encodes CASSFASGGAFLKTQYF. This chain joins TRBV27 and TRBJ2-5; TRBD2 matches 10 bases. The CDR3 runs 17 residues. Per the germline V gene, CDR1 is MNHEY and CDR2 is SMNVEV (reference sequence). V was pared by 3 bases and J by 6 bases, with 13 bases of the junction left unmatched.

The V and J genes are TRBV18 and TRBJ2-6, with a tentative D call TRBD1 (6 bases). The germline V gene has CDR1 KGHSH and CDR2 LQKENI. V lost 3 bases and J 4 bases, leaving 10 bases between the germline ends. This CDR3 comprises 15 residues. The CDR3 DNA sequence: TGTGCCAGCTCACCGGGGGCGGCGGGGGCCAACGTCCTGACTTTC. This gives the protein CASSPGAAGANVLTF.

This chain joins TRBV19 and TRBJ1-5; 10 bases are a match to TRBD1. The CDR3 runs to 15 residues. The germline gives CDR1 LNHDA, CDR2 SQIVND (reference sequence). The V segment lost 4 bases and the J segment 5 bases; nucleotides outside the gene matches: 5. The CDR3 sequence: CASSRGGTGDQPQHF. In nucleotides, the CDR3 is TGTGCCAGTAGTAGGGGGGGGACAGGGGATCAGCCCCAGCATTTT.